These 9 T cell receptor beta chains were all obtained from the same sample, sequenced in a study of cytomegalovirus exposure and HLA in healthy donors. 60 Vbeta and 13 Jbeta primers were used in PCR. The method was immunoSEQ multiplex PCR; TCRdb's version includes in-frame clones alone and lacks a portion of them. The data show some 150,000 clones, about 64% seen once. Sequenced input: PBMCs. The source of these receptors is a woman aged 40-49 years in good health and CMV-seronegative.

The sample holds one count of this clone. The gene calls are TRBV5-1 and TRBJ2-3; tentative D call: TRBD1 (7 bases). CDR3 length equals 15 residues. V lost 4 bases, J lost 4 bases, and 16 bases lay in between. From germline, CDR1 is SGHRS and CDR2 YFSETQ. The chain's CDR3 is CASSPGGQRADTQYF. CDR3 coding DNA: TGCGCCAGCAGCCCAGGGGGGCAGAGGGCAGATACGCAGTATTTT.

The chain employs TRBV7-2 and TRBJ1-3, with TRBD1 as a possible D gene (6 bases). This CDR3 comprises 14 residues. Germline CDR1 reads SGHTA; CDR2 reads FQGNSA. The V and J ends lost 5 bases and 3 bases respectively, with 11 bases between them. In nucleotides, the CDR3 is TGTGCCAGCAGCGCAAACAGGGTTGGAAACACCATATATTTT. Translated: CASSANRVGNTIYF.

V gene TRBV7-9 combines with J gene TRBJ2-7, with D possibly being TRBD2 (6 bases). V lost 1 base, J lost 5 bases, and 6 bases lay in between. Germline V gene sequence: CDR1 SEHNR, CDR2 FQNEAQ (reference sequence). CDR3 size: 12 residues. This chain's CDR3 is CASSLGGDEQYF. CDR3 nucleotides: TGTGCCAGCAGCTTAGGGGGGGACGAGCAGTACTTC.

The chain joins TRBV5-1 to TRBJ1-3; D is unclear. Germline V lookup: CDR1 SGHRS, CDR2 YFSETQ. V gave up 4 bases and J gave up 7 bases, with 18 bases separating them. CDR3 length equals 15 residues. CDR3 DNA: TGCGCCAGCAGCCCCTCCGCGGCGGGAGGCAACACCATATATTTT. It is translated as CASSPSAAGGNTIYF.

This clone was found a few times. The chain links TRBV5-6 to TRBJ1-3; perhaps TRBD1 as D (6 bases). Germline-derived CDR1 and CDR2 are SGHDT and YYEEEE. This CDR3 spans 15 amino acids. V was trimmed by 3 bases and J by 1 base, leaving 11 bases between them. CDR3 nucleotide sequence: TGTGCCAGCAGCTCTTACAGGGTTTCTGGAAACACCATATATTTT. Protein product: CASSSYRVSGNTIYF.

This clone was observed a single time. The chain recombines TRBV19 with TRBJ1-5; a possible D gene is TRBD1 (6 bases). Trimming removed 6 bases at V and 1 base at J, with 13 bases between. The CDR3 sequence is 15 residues long. Germline CDR1 reads LNHDA; CDR2 reads SQIVND (reference sequence). In DNA, the CDR3 is TGTGCCAGTAGGGTACAGGGTCGGAGCAATCAGCCCCAGCATTTT. Its protein is CASRVQGRSNQPQHF.

The count of this clone is one. The CDR3 loop reads CASRPNLETEAFF. The CDR3, as DNA: TGTGCCAGTAGGCCTAATTTGGAGACTGAAGCTTTCTTT. The rearrangement links TRBV19 to TRBJ1-1; D not resolved. Looked up from germline, CDR1 is LNHDA and CDR2 is SQIVND (reference sequence). V lost 6 bases and J 5 bases, leaving 13 bases between the germline ends. CDR3 size: 13 residues.

The CDR3 region has the DNA TGCGCCAGCAGCTCAACCACAGCGAACACTGAAGCTTTCTTT. Its protein product is CASSSTTANTEAFF. J is TRBJ1-1 and V is TRBV5-1; D unclear. This CDR3 is built from 14 residues. The V and J ends lost 3 bases and 1 base respectively, with 10 bases between them. CDR1 and CDR2 from the germline V gene are SGHRS and YFSETQ.

The chain is built from TRBV7-9 and TRBJ2-3; TRBD1 aligns across 7 bases. The CDR3 covers 15 residues. Germline V gene data show CDR1 as SEHNR and CDR2 as FQNEAQ (reference sequence). J gave up 5 bases and V 5 bases, and 10 bases lay outside the gene matches. The CDR3: CASSATKGGIDTQYF. CDR3 in DNA: TGTGCCAGCAGCGCAACTAAAGGGGGCATAGATACGCAGTATTTT.